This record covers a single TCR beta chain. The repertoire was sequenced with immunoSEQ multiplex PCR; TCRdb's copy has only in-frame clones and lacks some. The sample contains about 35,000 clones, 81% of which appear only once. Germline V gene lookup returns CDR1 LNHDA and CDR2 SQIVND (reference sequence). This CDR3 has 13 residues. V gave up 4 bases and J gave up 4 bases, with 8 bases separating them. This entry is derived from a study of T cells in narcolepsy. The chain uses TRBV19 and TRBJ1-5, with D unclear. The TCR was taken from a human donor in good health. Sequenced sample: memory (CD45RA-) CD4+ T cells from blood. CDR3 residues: CASSKQTNQPQHF. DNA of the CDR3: TGTGCCAGTAGTAAACAGACAAATCAGCCCCAGCATTTT.